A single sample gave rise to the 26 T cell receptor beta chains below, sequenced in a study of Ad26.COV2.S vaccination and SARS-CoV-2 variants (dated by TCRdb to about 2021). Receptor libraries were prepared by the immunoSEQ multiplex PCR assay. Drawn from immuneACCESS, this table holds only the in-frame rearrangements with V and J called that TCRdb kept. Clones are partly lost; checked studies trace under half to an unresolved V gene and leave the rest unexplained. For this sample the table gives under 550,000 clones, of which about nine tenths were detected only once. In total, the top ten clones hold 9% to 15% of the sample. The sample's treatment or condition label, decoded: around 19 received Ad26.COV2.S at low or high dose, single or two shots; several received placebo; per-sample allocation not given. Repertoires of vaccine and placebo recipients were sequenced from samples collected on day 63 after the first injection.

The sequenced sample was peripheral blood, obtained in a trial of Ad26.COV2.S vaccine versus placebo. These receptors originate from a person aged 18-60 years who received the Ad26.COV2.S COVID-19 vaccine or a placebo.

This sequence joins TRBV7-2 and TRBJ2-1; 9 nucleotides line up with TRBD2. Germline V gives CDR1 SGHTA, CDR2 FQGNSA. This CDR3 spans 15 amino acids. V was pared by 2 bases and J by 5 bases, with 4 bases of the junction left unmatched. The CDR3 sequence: CASSLLAGGNNEQFF. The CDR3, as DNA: TGTGCCAGCAGCTTACTCGCGGGAGGGAACAATGAGCAGTTCTTC.

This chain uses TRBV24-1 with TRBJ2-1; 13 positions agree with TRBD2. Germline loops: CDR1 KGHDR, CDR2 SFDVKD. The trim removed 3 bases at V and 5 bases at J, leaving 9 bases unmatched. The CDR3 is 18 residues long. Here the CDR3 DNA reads TGTGCCACCAGTGATCCTATACCCGGGACTAGCGGGAACAATGAGCAGTTCTTC. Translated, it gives CATSDPIPGTSGNNEQFF.

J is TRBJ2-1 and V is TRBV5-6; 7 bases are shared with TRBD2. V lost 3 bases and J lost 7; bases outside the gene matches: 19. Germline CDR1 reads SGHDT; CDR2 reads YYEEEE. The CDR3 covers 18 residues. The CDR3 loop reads CASSSIRSGRVGGNEQFF. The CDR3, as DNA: TGTGCCAGCAGCTCAATAAGGAGCGGGCGCGTGGGGGGGAATGAGCAGTTCTTC.

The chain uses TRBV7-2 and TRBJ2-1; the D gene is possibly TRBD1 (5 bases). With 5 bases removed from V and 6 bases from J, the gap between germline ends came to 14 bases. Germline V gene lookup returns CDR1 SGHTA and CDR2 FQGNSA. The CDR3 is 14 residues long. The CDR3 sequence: CASSPGSLGNEQFF. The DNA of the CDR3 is TGTGCCAGCAGCCCAGGGTCTCTCGGCAATGAGCAGTTCTTC.

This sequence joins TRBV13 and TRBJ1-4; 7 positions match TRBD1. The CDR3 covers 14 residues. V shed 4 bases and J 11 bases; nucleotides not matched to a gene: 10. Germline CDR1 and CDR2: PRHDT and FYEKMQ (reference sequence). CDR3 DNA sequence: TGTGCCAGCAGCTCAGGGGGTCCGACCGGGAAACTGTTTTTT. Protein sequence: CASSSGGPTGKLFF.

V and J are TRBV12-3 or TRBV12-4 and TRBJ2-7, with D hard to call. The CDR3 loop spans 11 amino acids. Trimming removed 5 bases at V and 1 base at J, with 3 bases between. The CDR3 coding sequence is TGTGCCAGCAGTGTTTCCTACGAGCAGTACTTC. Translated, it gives CASSVSYEQYF.

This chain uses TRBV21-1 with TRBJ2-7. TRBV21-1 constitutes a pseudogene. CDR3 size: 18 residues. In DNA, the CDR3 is TGTGCCAGCAGCAAAGGAGTCAAGGCTCCTCGCTTCTCCTACGAGCAGTACTTC. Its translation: CASSKGVKAPRFSYEQYF.

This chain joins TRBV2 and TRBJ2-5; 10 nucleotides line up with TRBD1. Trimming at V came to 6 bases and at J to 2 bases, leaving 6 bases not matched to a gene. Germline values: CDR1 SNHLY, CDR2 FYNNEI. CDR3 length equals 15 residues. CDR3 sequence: CASRGQGVGQETQYF. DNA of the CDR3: TGTGCCAGCAGAGGACAGGGGGTGGGTCAAGAGACCCAGTACTTC.

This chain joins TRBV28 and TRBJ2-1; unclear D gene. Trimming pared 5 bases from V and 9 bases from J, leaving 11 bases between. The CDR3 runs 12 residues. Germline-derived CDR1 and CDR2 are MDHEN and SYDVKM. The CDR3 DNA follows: TGTGCCAGCAGTCCTGGGTCACCTGAGCAGTTCTTC. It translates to CASSPGSPEQFF.

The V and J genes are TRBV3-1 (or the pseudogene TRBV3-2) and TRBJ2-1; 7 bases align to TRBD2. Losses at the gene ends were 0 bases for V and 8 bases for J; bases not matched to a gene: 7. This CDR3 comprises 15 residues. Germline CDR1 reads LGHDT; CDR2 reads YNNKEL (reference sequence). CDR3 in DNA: TGTGCCAGCAGCCAAGATCTAAAGGGGAGGGATGAGCAGTTCTTC. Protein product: CASSQDLKGRDEQFF.

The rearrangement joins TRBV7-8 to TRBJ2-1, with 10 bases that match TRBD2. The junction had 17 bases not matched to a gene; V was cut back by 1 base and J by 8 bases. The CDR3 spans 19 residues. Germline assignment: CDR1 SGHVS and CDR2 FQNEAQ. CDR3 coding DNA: TGTGCCAGCAGCTTAGGGACTAGCGGAAAACATCCAACGGGGGATGAGCAGTTCTTC. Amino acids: CASSLGTSGKHPTGDEQFF. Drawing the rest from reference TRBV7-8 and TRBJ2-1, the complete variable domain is GAGVSQSPRYKVAKRGQDVALRCDPISGHVSLFWYQQALGQGPEFLTYFQNEAQLDKSGLPSDRFFAERPEGSVSTLKIQRTQQEDSAVYLCASSLGTSGKHPTGDEQFFGPGTRLTVL.

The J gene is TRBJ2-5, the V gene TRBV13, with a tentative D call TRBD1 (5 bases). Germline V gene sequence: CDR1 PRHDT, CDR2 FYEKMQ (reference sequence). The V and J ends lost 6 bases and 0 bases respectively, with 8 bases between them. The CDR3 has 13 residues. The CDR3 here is CASRRRDQETQYF. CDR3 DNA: TGTGCCAGCAGGCGCAGGGACCAAGAGACCCAGTACTTC.

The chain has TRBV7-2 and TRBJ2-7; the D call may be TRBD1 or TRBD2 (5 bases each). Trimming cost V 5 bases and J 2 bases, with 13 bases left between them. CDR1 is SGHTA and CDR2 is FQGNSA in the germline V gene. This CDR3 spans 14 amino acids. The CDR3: CASSEGPFAYEQYF. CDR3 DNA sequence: TGTGCCAGCAGCGAGGGGCCGTTCGCCTACGAGCAGTACTTC.

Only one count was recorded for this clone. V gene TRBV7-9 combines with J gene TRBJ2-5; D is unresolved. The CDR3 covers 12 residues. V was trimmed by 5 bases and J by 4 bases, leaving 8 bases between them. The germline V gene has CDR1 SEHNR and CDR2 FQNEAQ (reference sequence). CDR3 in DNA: TGTGCCAGCAGCCCCCCCTCAGAGACCCAGTACTTC. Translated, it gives CASSPPSETQYF.

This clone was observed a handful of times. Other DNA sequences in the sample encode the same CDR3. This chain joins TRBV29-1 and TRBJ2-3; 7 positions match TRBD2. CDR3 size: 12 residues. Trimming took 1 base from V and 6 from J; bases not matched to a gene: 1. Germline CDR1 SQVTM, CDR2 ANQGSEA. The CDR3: CSVEVGGDTQYF. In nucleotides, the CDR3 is TGCAGCGTTGAAGTGGGGGGGGATACGCAGTATTTT.

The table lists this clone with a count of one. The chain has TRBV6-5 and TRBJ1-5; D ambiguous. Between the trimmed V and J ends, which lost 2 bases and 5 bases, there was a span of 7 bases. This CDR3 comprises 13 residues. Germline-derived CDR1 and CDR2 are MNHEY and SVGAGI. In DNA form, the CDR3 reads TGTGCCAGCAGTTACGTGAAAGATCAGCCCCAGCATTTT. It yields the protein CASSYVKDQPQHF.

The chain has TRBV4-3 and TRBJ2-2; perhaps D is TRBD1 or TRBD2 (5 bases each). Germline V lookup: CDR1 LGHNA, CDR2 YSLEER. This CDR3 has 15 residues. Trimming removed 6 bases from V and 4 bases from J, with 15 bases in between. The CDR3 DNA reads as TGCGCCAGCAGAAATCCAACTGGGGGCACCGGGGAGCTGTTTTTT. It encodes CASRNPTGGTGELFF.

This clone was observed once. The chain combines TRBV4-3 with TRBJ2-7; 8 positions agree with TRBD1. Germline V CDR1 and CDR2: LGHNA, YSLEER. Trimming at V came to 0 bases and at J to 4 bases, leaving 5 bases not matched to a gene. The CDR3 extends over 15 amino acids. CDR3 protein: CASSQDQQGVYEQYF. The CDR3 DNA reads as TGCGCCAGCAGCCAAGATCAACAGGGGGTATACGAGCAGTACTTC.

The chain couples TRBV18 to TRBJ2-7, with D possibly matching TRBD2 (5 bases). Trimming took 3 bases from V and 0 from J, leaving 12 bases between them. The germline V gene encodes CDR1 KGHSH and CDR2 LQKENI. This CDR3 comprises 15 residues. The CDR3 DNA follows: TGTGCCAGCTCACCGGAGGAGAAAACCTCCTACGAGCAGTACTTC. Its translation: CASSPEEKTSYEQYF.

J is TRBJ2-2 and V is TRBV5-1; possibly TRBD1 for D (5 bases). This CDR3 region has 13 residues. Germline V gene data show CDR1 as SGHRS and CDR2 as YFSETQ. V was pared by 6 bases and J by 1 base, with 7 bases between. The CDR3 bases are TGCGCCAGCACACAGGAGAACACCGGGGAGCTGTTTTTT. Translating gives CASTQENTGELFF.

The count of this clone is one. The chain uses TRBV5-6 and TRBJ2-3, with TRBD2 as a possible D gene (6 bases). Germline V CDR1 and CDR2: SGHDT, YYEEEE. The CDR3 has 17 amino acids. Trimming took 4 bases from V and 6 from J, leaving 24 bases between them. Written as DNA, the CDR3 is TGTGCCAGCAGCGACCTCGGAGGGCCTGCTCAACAGGATACGCAGTATTTT. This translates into CASSDLGGPAQQDTQYF.

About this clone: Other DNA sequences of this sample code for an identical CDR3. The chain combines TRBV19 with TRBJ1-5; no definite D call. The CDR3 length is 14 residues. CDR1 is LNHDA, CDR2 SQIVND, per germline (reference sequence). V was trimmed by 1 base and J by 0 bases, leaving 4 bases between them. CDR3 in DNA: TGTGCCAGTAGTATAGTAGGTAGCAATCAGCCCCAGCATTTT. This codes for CASSIVGSNQPQHF.

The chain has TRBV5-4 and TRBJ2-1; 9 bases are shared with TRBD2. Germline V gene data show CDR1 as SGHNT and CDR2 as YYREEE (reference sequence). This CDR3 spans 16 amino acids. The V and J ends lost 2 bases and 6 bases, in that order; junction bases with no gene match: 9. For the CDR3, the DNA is TGTGCCAGCAGCTTATTGACCAGCGGGAGGTTCAATGAGCAGTTCTTC. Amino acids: CASSLLTSGRFNEQFF. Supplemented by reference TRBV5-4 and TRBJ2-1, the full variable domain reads ETGVTQSPTHLIKTRGQQVTLRCSSQSGHNTVSWYQQALGQGPQFIFQYYREEENGRGNFPPRFSGLQFPNYSSELNVNALELDDSALYLCASSLLTSGRFNEQFFGPGTRLTVL.

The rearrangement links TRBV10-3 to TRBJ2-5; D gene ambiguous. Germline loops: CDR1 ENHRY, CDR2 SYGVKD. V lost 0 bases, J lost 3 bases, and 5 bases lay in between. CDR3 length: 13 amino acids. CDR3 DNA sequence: TGTGCCATCAGTGAGTCGGGTAAAGAGACCCAGTACTTC. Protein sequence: CAISESGKETQYF.

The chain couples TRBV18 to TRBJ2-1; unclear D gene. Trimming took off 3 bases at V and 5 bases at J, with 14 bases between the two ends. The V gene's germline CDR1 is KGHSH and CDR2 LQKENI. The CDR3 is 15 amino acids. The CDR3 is CASSPPQRTNNEQFF. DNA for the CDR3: TGTGCCAGCTCACCCCCACAACGAACCAACAATGAGCAGTTCTTC.

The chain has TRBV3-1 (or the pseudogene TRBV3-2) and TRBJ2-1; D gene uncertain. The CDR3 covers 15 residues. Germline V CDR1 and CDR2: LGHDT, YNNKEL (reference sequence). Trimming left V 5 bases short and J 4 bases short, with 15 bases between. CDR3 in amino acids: CASSRASDRYNEQFF. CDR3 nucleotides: TGTGCCAGCAGCAGGGCGTCTGACCGATACAATGAGCAGTTCTTC.